These 26 T cell receptor beta chains were all obtained from the same sample, sequenced in a study of tumor-infiltrating lymphocytes in primary liver carcinoma. It was from around 18-30 mg of unsorted bulk tissue that RNA and DNA were co-extracted. The authors made TCR beta cDNA from approximately 490 ng total RNA with a constant-region primer. What produced the TCR beta libraries was three nested multiplex PCR rounds using slightly modified ARM-PCR. Each of the first two PCR rounds ran about 9 cycles with TRBV1-TRBV30 forward and C-beta reverse primers. TCRdb fed the multiplex PCR reads into MiXCR, producing one record per CDR3 protein. This repertoire shows more than 30,000 distinct CDR3 sequences, 60% to 80% found once; its top ten account for 37%. The sample was tumor-adjacent normal liver tissue. The receptors stem from a man aged 40-55 years with primary liver carcinoma and hepatitis B virus infection.

As for this clonotype: This CDR3 is missing its conserved last phenylalanine or tryptophan, likely due to a read error. This chain connects TRBV29-1 to TRBJ2-7; no clear D gene. CDR3 length equals 16 residues. Per the germline V gene, CDR1 is SQVTM and CDR2 is ANQGSEA. CDR3 residues: CSVMTSETGTPYKQYY. The CDR3 region has the DNA TGCAGCGTCATGACATCTGAGACCGGCACTCCCTACAAGCAGTACTAC.

Points on this clonotype: The junction departs from germline at one end; a sequencing error may be responsible. V is TRBV12-3 or TRBV12-4 and J is TRBJ2-1, with D tentatively TRBD1 or TRBD2 (5 bases each). The CDR3 consists of 16 residues. CDR3 nucleotide sequence: TGTGCCGGTGGGGCCAGCGGCCATAGCTCCTACAATGAGCAGTCCTTC. Its protein is CAGGASGHSSYNEQSF.

On this clonotype itself: A read error is possible here, since a much larger clone lies one base away. The chain carries TRBV5-1 and TRBJ2-2; 8 bases are a match to TRBD2. The CDR3 sequence is 15 residues long. Germline assignment: CDR1 SGHRS and CDR2 YFSETQ. The CDR3 sequence: CASSRLALNIGELFF. The CDR3 nucleotides are TGCGCCAGCAGCCGACTAGCGTTAAACATCGGGGAGCTGTTTTTT.

In the case of this clonotype: Its ends do not fully match the called genes, so a read error is possible. The J gene is TRBJ1-1, the V gene TRBV10-2; D is ambiguous. CDR3 length: 13 residues. Germline V gene data show CDR1 as WSHSY and CDR2 as SAAADI. CDR3 loop: CASSDVENTEAFF. CDR3 coding DNA: TGCGCGAGCAGTGATGTAGAAAACACTGAAGCTTTCTTC.

Notes on this clonotype: The junction departs from the called germline gene at one end, perhaps through a read error. This chain joins TRBV4-1 and TRBJ2-7, with 7 bases aligning to TRBD2. In germline, CDR1 is MGHRA, CDR2 YSYEKL. This CDR3 has 14 residues. CDR3 sequence reads: CASSHTSDSFEQYF. The DNA for the CDR3 is TGCGCCAGCAGCCATACTAGCGATTCCTTCGAGCAGTACTTC.

The chain joins TRBV29-1 to TRBJ2-1, with 7 bases aligning to TRBD2. Germline CDR1 SQVTM, CDR2 ANQGSEA. This CDR3 has 16 residues. V lost 8 bases to trimming and J lost 2 bases; unmatched junction nucleotides: 15. CDR3 sequence: CSLGGGRGGAYNEQFF. The CDR3 DNA is TGCAGCTTGGGTGGCGGGAGAGGCGGGGCCTACAATGAGCAGTTCTTC.

Worth noting for this clonotype: The CDR3 does not close with the conserved phenylalanine or tryptophan, likely indicating a read error. This sequence joins TRBV29-1 and TRBJ2-5, with a tentative D call TRBD2 (6 bases). Germline values: CDR1 SQVTM, CDR2 ANQGSEA. V shed 4 bases and J shed 2 bases, with 14 bases lying between them. The length of the CDR3 is 14 residues. The CDR3 here is CSVVDGREQETQYL. For the CDR3, the DNA is TGCAGCGTTGTGGACGGGCGGGAACAAGAGACCCAGTACCTC.

This clonotype was counted only a few times. Here the CDR3 omits its conserved ending phenylalanine or tryptophan, so a read error is the likely source. V usage is TRBV5-1 and J usage is TRBJ2-1, with TRBD2 matching over 11 bases. The trim removed 3 bases at V and 6 bases at J, leaving 5 bases unmatched. This CDR3 is 15 amino acids long. CDR1 and CDR2 from the germline V gene are SGHRS and YFSETQ. The CDR3 sequence: CASSSLAGGPNEQFV. CDR3 coding DNA: TGCGCCAGCAGCTCTCTAGCGGGAGGACCCAATGAGCAGTTCGTC.

CDR3 in amino acids: CSAGGGANQSRHF. CDR3 nucleotides: TGCAGCGCCGGAGGGGGAGCGAATCAGTCCCGGCATTTT. The chain is built from TRBV29-1 and TRBJ1-5; perhaps TRBD1 as D (6 bases). Germline assignment: CDR1 SQVTM and CDR2 ANQGSEA. Trimming removed 7 bases from V and 15 bases from J, with 25 bases in between. The CDR3 loop spans 13 amino acids.

This clonotype was seen repeatedly, ten times or more. V usage is TRBV7-9 and J usage is TRBJ2-7, with 10 positions matching TRBD1. V lost 5 bases to trimming and J lost 5 bases; unmatched junction nucleotides: 9. Per the germline V gene, CDR1 is SEHNR and CDR2 is FQNEAQ (reference sequence). The CDR3 spans 15 residues. Here the CDR3 reads CASSRTGTGEDEQYF. DNA for the CDR3: TGTGCCAGCAGCCGAACTGGGACAGGGGAGGACGAGCAGTACTTC.

Comment on this clonotype: At one of its ends the junction is not consistent with the germline gene, which may arise from a read error. This chain connects TRBV7-9 to TRBJ1-2, with D unclear. Per the germline V gene, CDR1 is SEHNR and CDR2 is FQNEAQ (reference sequence). The CDR3 is 14 amino acids. The DNA for the CDR3 is TGCGCCAGCTGCTTAGAGGAGTCCTTTTATGGCGACACCTTC. Residues: CASCLEESFYGDTF.

This clonotype is termed medium-sized. This chain links TRBV29-1 with TRBJ2-5; D not resolved. V lost 1 base, J lost 1 base, and 13 bases lay in between. The CDR3 totals 15 residues. The germline gives CDR1 SQVTM, CDR2 ANQGSEA. CDR3 protein: CSVEGPGHFQETQYF. The CDR3 bases are TGCAGCGTTGAAGGACCCGGGCACTTCCAAGAGACCCAGTACTTC.

Comment on this clonotype: A read error may account for a junction end that differs from germline. This chain links TRBV10-2 with TRBJ2-1; D remains unclear. Germline CDR1 is WSHSY and CDR2 is SAAADI. The CDR3 sequence is 13 residues long. CDR3 protein: CSSTDRVYNEQFF. The CDR3 coding sequence is TGCTCCAGCACCGACCGAGTCTACAATGAGCAGTTCTTC.

The chain carries TRBV7-8 and TRBJ2-7, with 7 bases identical to TRBD1. The CDR3 has 13 amino acids. Losses at the gene ends were 5 bases for V and 6 bases for J; bases not matched to a gene: 7. The germline gives CDR1 SGHVS, CDR2 FQNEAQ. The CDR3 DNA reads TGTGCCAGCAGCCGAGGGACAGCTCGCGAGCAGTACTTC. Translating gives CASSRGTAREQYF.

This clonotype occurred a few times. The junction and the germline gene differ at one end; a read error may be behind it. The chain is built from TRBV2 and TRBJ2-7; TRBD2 might be the D (6 bases). Germline V CDR1 and CDR2: SNHLY, FYNNEI. The CDR3 covers 14 residues. The CDR3 loop is CASSQAGTSYEQYF. CDR3 nucleotides: TGTGCCAGCAGTCAAGCGGGCACTTCCTACGAGCAGTACTTC.

With respect to this clonotype: The junction departs from the called germline gene at one end, perhaps through a read error. The chain is built from TRBV12-3 or TRBV12-4 and TRBJ1-2, with 8 bases that match TRBD1. The CDR3 contains 15 residues. The CDR3 loop reads CASSLPVQGAGGCTF. CDR3 nucleotides: TGTGCCAGCAGTTTACCGGTTCAGGGGGCTGGTGGCTGCACCTTC.

A note on this clonotype: One junction end does not reproduce the germline sequence, and a read error may be involved. V is TRBV6-2 or TRBV6-3 and J is TRBJ2-1; D not certain. CDR3 length equals 14 residues. Germline V gene sequence: CDR1 MNHEY, CDR2 SVGEGT. CDR3 DNA sequence: TGTACCAGCAGCCCCGAGATACCCGGCAATGAGCAGTTCTTT. Translated, it gives CTSSPEIPGNEQFF.

This clonotype was observed at least ten times. This chain connects TRBV10-3 to TRBJ1-2; D call uncertain. The V end lost 10 bases, the J end lost 8 bases, and 20 bases lay between the germline ends. The CDR3 is 13 residues long. From germline, CDR1 is ENHRY and CDR2 SYGVKD. The CDR3 DNA is TGTGCCAGCGAACAATGGATGGGTAGGGGCTACACCTTC. Encoded protein: CASEQWMGRGYTF.

A remark on this clonotype: With a much larger clone just one base away, this may be a read error. The chain has TRBV6-4 and TRBJ2-3, with a weak D call TRBD2 (5 bases). Trimming removed 0 bases at V and 0 bases at J, with 10 bases between. CDR3 size: 16 residues. The germline gives CDR1 MRHNA, CDR2 SNTAGT. This CDR3 is CASSDSTGGSTDTQYF. The CDR3 DNA reads TGTGCCAGCAGTGACTCGACTGGCGGGAGCACAGATACGCAGTATTTT.

With respect to this clonotype: A junction end diverges from the germline sequence, so it may reflect a read error. The V call is TRBV4-3, the J call TRBJ1-2; D not resolved. The CDR3 consists of 13 residues. The germline V gene has CDR1 LGHNA and CDR2 YSLEER. Here the CDR3 reads CASSQEGNYGYIF. CDR3 nucleotides: TGCGCTAGCAGCCAAGAGGGCAACTATGGCTACATCTTC.

In its sample, this clonotype was seen a few times. This rearrangement joins TRBV11-1 to TRBJ2-7; D gene uncertain. CDR1 SGHAT and CDR2 FQDESV come from the germline V gene (reference sequence). V was pared by 1 base and J by 6 bases, with 4 bases between. The length of the CDR3 is 11 residues. CDR3 protein: CASSLGFEQYF. The CDR3 coding sequence is TGTGCCAGCAGCTTAGGGTTCGAGCAGTACTTC.

Comments on this clonotype: The conserved phenylalanine or tryptophan is not found at the CDR3 terminus, so this likely reflects a read error. The CDR3 DNA reads TGTTCCAGCAGCCCAGGGAACGGGGAGCTGTTTTTA. Amino acid sequence: CSSSPGNGELFL. The chain combines TRBV6-6 with TRBJ2-2; possible D gene TRBD1, 5 bases. In germline, CDR1 is MNHNY, CDR2 SVGAGI (reference sequence). This CDR3 is 12 amino acids long.

This clonotype was recorded a few times. This may be a read error: a much more frequent sequence differs by one nucleotide. V gene TRBV12-5 combines with J gene TRBJ2-1, with TRBD2 matching 11 bases. The trim removed 5 bases at V and 5 bases at J, leaving 8 bases unmatched. The CDR3 consists of 16 residues. Per germline, CDR1 LGHNT and CDR2 FRNRAP. CDR3 loop: CASGLETSGAHNEQFF. CDR3 sequence (DNA): TGTGCTAGTGGTCTAGAGACTAGCGGGGCCCACAATGAGCAGTTCTTC.

About this clonotype itself: One end of the junction does not line up with germline, which may come from a read error. This chain uses TRBV10-3 with TRBJ2-5, with D perhaps matching TRBD2 (6 bases). The CDR3 is made up of 14 amino acids. Per the germline V gene, CDR1 is ENHRY and CDR2 is SYGVKD. The CDR3, as DNA: TGTGCCATAAGTCGCTGGGAGGTTGGAGAGACCCGGTACTTC. Translating gives CAISRWEVGETRYF.

The chain employs TRBV6-2 or TRBV6-3 and TRBJ2-7; perhaps TRBD2 as D (7 bases). The CDR3 loop spans 14 amino acids. Trimming removed 5 bases from V and 2 bases from J, with 13 bases in between. The germline V gene has CDR1 MNHEY and CDR2 SVGEGT. The CDR3 spells CASSTRGGAYEQYF. CDR3 bases: TGTGCCAGCAGTACCCGAGGGGGGGCCTACGAGCAGTACTTC.

This chain links TRBV11-1 with TRBJ1-2; the match to TRBD1 covers 9 bases. Germline loops: CDR1 SGHAT, CDR2 FQDESV (reference sequence). V was pared by 5 bases and J by 2 bases, with 6 bases of the junction left unmatched. The length of the CDR3 is 15 residues. The CDR3 sequence is CASSRDRGANYGYTF. The CDR3 nucleotides are TGTGCCAGCAGCCGCGACAGGGGGGCGAACTATGGCTACACCTTC.